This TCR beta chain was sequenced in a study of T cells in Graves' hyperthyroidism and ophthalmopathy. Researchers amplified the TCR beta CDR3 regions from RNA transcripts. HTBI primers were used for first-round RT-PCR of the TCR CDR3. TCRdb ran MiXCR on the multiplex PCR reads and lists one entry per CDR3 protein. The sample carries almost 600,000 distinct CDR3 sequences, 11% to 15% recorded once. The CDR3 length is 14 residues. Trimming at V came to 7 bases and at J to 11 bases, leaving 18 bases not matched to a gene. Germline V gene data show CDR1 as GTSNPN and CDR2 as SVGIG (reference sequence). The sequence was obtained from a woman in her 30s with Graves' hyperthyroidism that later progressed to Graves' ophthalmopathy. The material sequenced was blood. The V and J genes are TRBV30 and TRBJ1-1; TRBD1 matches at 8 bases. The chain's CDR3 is CASTGPRTGTNAFF. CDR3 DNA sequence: TGTGCCTCCACTGGCCCCCGGACAGGGACAAATGCTTTCTTT.